These 29 T cell receptor beta chains came from one sample sequenced in a study of cytomegalovirus exposure and HLA in healthy donors. The PCR made use of 60 Vbeta and 13 Jbeta primers. Profiling relied on immunoSEQ multiplex PCR, and the TCRdb table lists in-frame clones only, not all of them. The table has under 130,000 clones, 60% to 80% seen once. Sequencing was performed on PBMCs. The origin of the receptors is a woman aged 40 to 50 in good health and CMV-seropositive.

The genes are TRBV11-2 and TRBJ1-6; a weak D match, TRBD1 (6 bases). Trimming shortened V by 6 bases and J by 4 bases, and 16 bases separated the two germline ends. Looked up from germline, CDR1 is SGHAT and CDR2 is FQNNGV. CDR3 length equals 16 residues. As DNA, the CDR3 is TGTGCCAGCAGGCCTTCAGGTGGACAGTATAATTCACCCCTCCACTTT. It yields the protein CASRPSGGQYNSPLHF.

This clone appeared once. V gene TRBV15 combines with J gene TRBJ2-4; tentatively, D is TRBD1 (6 bases). Trimming pared 0 bases from V and 1 base from J, leaving 10 bases between. The CDR3 length is 16 residues. Per the germline V gene, CDR1 is LNHNV and CDR2 is YYDKDF (reference sequence). The CDR3 is CATSRDKRGAKNIQYF. DNA of the CDR3: TGTGCCACCAGCAGAGATAAGAGGGGGGCCAAAAACATTCAGTACTTC.

This clone was detected only once. This chain uses TRBV2 with TRBJ1-1; unclear D gene. The CDR3 is 13 amino acids. The ends were cut back, 8 bases at V and 1 base at J, with 11 bases in the middle. Germline assignment: CDR1 SNHLY and CDR2 FYNNEI. The CDR3 nucleotides read TGTGCCAGCCGCGGGGATTGGAACACTGAAGCTTTCTTT. It codes for CASRGDWNTEAFF.

Here the CDR3 DNA reads TGTGCCAGCAGACGGGACATCTACAATGAGCAGTTCTTC. Protein sequence: CASRRDIYNEQFF. The chain has TRBV6-1 and TRBJ2-1, with D possibly TRBD1 on 6 matching bases. The V end was cut by 6 bases, the J end by 3 bases, with 9 bases between. CDR3 size: 13 residues. From germline, CDR1 is MNHNS and CDR2 SASEGT.

This chain connects TRBV13 to TRBJ2-3; 7 bases are shared with TRBD2. CDR3 size: 17 residues. Trimming took 3 bases from V and 8 from J; bases not matched to a gene: 17. Germline CDR1 and CDR2: PRHDT and FYEKMQ (reference sequence). CDR3 residues: CASSFRLWEGHGGTQYF. The CDR3 nucleotides read TGTGCCAGCAGCTTCCGGTTGTGGGAGGGCCATGGGGGTACGCAGTATTTT.

V and J are TRBV12-5 and TRBJ2-1, with D perhaps matching TRBD1 (6 bases). In germline, CDR1 is LGHNT, CDR2 FRNRAP. The V end lost 5 bases, the J end lost 3 bases, and 32 bases lay between the germline ends. The CDR3 totals 21 residues. CDR3 sequence: CASGHERATGNIMLRYNEQFF. Here the CDR3 DNA reads TGTGCTAGTGGTCACGAACGGGCAACAGGGAATATTATGCTCCGCTACAATGAGCAGTTCTTC.

V and J are TRBV5-1 and TRBJ2-3, with 10 bases matching TRBD2. Germline CDR1 and CDR2: SGHRS and YFSETQ. The CDR3 is 15 residues long. V trimming: 4 bases; J trimming: 1 base; junction bases outside the gene matches: 3. CDR3 bases: TGCGCCAGCAGCGACGGGACTAGCGGCACAGATACGCAGTATTTT. Translation gives CASSDGTSGTDTQYF.

This chain joins TRBV4-2 and TRBJ1-2; no definite D call. The germline V and J ends were trimmed by 5 bases and 4 bases, with 17 bases remaining between them. Germline V CDR1 and CDR2: LGHNA, YNFKEQ. The CDR3 runs 15 residues. In nucleotides, the CDR3 is TGTGCCAGCAGCTCTCAGCCGGAGACCATCTATGGCTACACCTTC. This sequence encodes CASSSQPETIYGYTF.

The V and J genes are TRBV6-5 and TRBJ1-1; no clear D. The V gene lost 3 bases and the J gene lost 3 bases, with 11 bases spanning the gap. Germline-derived CDR1 and CDR2 are MNHEY and SVGAGI. CDR3 size: 14 residues. This CDR3 is CASSYTRFHTEAFF. CDR3 in DNA: TGTGCCAGCAGTTATACTCGGTTTCACACTGAAGCTTTCTTT.

This chain connects TRBV27 to TRBJ2-7; D is ambiguous. Germline V gene data show CDR1 as MNHEY and CDR2 as SMNVEV (reference sequence). The length of the CDR3 is 16 residues. V lost 2 bases to trimming and J lost 3 bases, with 17 bases between them. CDR3 DNA: TGTGCCAGCAGTTTACAGTCGGCAGGTATACACTACGAGCAGTACTTC. Translated: CASSLQSAGIHYEQYF.

The gene calls are TRBV10-2 and TRBJ2-3; 7 positions agree with TRBD2. CDR1 is WSHSY and CDR2 is SAAADI in the germline V gene. V was pared by 4 bases and J by 2 bases, with 6 bases of the junction left unmatched. The CDR3 runs to 15 residues. The CDR3 sequence is CASSALADHTDTQYF. In DNA form, the CDR3 reads TGCGCCAGCAGTGCTCTAGCGGACCACACAGATACGCAGTATTTT.

The V call is TRBV5-6, the J call TRBJ2-3, with 8 bases aligning to TRBD1. V trimming: 1 base; J trimming: 6 bases; junction bases outside the gene matches: 7. This CDR3 spans 15 amino acids. CDR1 and CDR2 (germline): SGHDT, YYEEEE. Here the CDR3 DNA reads TGTGCCAGCAGCTTGTCCCAGGGGGCAGGGGATACGCAGTATTTT. The encoded protein is CASSLSQGAGDTQYF.

The chain combines TRBV7-5 with TRBJ1-1. TRBV7-5 is a known pseudogene. This CDR3 spans 13 amino acids. The CDR3 sequence is CASSPRSGVEAFF. The CDR3 bases are TGTGCCAGCAGCCCCCGCTCCGGGGTTGAAGCTTTCTTT.

The genes are TRBV29-1 and TRBJ1-4, with 7 bases aligning to TRBD1. Germline lookup yields CDR1 SQVTM and CDR2 ANQGSEA. The trim removed 6 bases at V and 6 bases at J, leaving 4 bases unmatched. This CDR3 has 12 amino acids. As DNA, the CDR3 is TGCAGCGTCTCACAGGGGTATGAAAAACTGTTTTTT. It encodes CSVSQGYEKLFF.

The chain joins TRBV28 to TRBJ2-1, with 12 nucleotides matching TRBD2. CDR1 MDHEN and CDR2 SYDVKM come from the germline V gene. The CDR3 extends over 16 amino acids. V shed 2 bases and J 5 bases; nucleotides not matched to a gene: 4. The chain's CDR3 is CASSLGLAGGHNEQFF. The DNA for the CDR3 is TGTGCCAGCAGTTTAGGTCTAGCGGGAGGGCACAATGAGCAGTTCTTC.

The chain links TRBV9 to TRBJ2-6, with 7 bases matching TRBD1. Looked up from germline, CDR1 is SGDLS and CDR2 is YYNGEE. The CDR3 loop spans 17 amino acids. With V trimmed by 4 bases and J by 0 bases, 7 bases remained unmatched. The CDR3 nucleotides are TGTGCCAGCAGCCCGGGGACAGCCAGCTCTGGGGCCAACGTCCTGACTTTC. Encoded protein: CASSPGTASSGANVLTF.

The rearrangement links TRBV5-1 to TRBJ2-3; a possible D gene is TRBD2 (6 bases). Looked up from germline, CDR1 is SGHRS and CDR2 is YFSETQ. The V gene lost 1 base and the J gene lost 2 bases, with 11 bases spanning the gap. The CDR3 contains 15 residues. As DNA, the CDR3 is TGCGCCAGCAGCTTGCAGGGCGGGAACACAGATACGCAGTATTTT. This encodes CASSLQGGNTDTQYF.

The rearrangement links TRBV28 to TRBJ2-7, with 10 bases matching TRBD2. This CDR3 contains 13 residues. V was clipped by 6 bases and J by 2 bases; unmatched bases: 1. Germline loops: CDR1 MDHEN, CDR2 SYDVKM. Written as DNA, the CDR3 is TGTGCCAGCAGACTAGCGGGGCCCTACGAGCAGTACTTC. Translating it yields CASRLAGPYEQYF.

Note on this clone: The sample has other DNA sequences that encode this CDR3 too. The rearrangement links TRBV27 to TRBJ1-2; no firm D call. The CDR3 sequence is 14 residues long. The ends were cut back, 3 bases at V and 3 bases at J, with 11 bases in the middle. In germline, CDR1 is MNHEY, CDR2 SMNVEV (reference sequence). CDR3 nucleotides: TGTGCCAGCAGTTTCTTAGCGTCCGACTATGGCTACACCTTC. This gives the protein CASSFLASDYGYTF.

The V gene is TRBV5-6, the J gene TRBJ2-7, with 9 bases lining up with TRBD1. The ends lost 5 bases at V and 6 bases at J; junction bases unmatched: 12. Germline loops: CDR1 SGHDT, CDR2 YYEEEE. The CDR3 consists of 15 residues. DNA for the CDR3: TGTGCCAGCAGGACTACCGGGACAGGGTCTGGCGAGCAGTACTTC. As protein: CASRTTGTGSGEQYF.

The rearrangement links TRBV10-2 to TRBJ2-7, with 9 bases identical to TRBD1. CDR1 is WSHSY and CDR2 is SAAADI in the germline V gene. The CDR3 consists of 14 residues. J gave up 5 bases and V 4 bases, and 6 bases lay outside the gene matches. The CDR3, as DNA: TGCGCCAGCAGTGCCGGGACAGGGTCTAACGAGCAGTACTTC. It is translated as CASSAGTGSNEQYF.

V and J are TRBV10-3 and TRBJ2-7; 7 bases map to TRBD1. CDR3 length: 13 amino acids. The V gene end was trimmed by 9 bases and the J gene end by 0 bases; junction bases not matched to a gene: 5. CDR1 is ENHRY and CDR2 is SYGVKD in the germline V gene. CDR3 coding DNA: TGTGCCATTAGGGCAGGGGGCTCCTACGAGCAGTACTTC. This sequence encodes CAIRAGGSYEQYF.

The chain has TRBV12-5 and TRBJ2-1; D perhaps matches TRBD1 (5 bases). The V gene lost 4 bases and the J gene lost 1 base, with 14 bases spanning the gap. Germline CDR1 reads LGHNT; CDR2 reads FRNRAP. The CDR3 consists of 16 residues. The CDR3 sequence: CASGSLQANSYNEQFF. The CDR3 DNA is TGTGCTAGTGGTTCATTACAGGCTAATTCCTACAATGAGCAGTTCTTC.

The chain employs TRBV6-1 and TRBJ1-2; 11 bases are shared with TRBD1. Germline V gene sequence: CDR1 MNHNS, CDR2 SASEGT. V trimming: 1 base; J trimming: 8 bases; junction bases outside the gene matches: 6. There are 15 residues in the CDR3. The CDR3 DNA reads TGTGCCAGCAGTGAAGGCGGCGGGACAGGGGGAGGCTACACCTTC. Translated, it gives CASSEGGGTGGGYTF.

V is TRBV7-6 and J is TRBJ1-2; D is undetermined. Germline-derived CDR1 and CDR2 are SGHVS and FNYEAQ. This CDR3 spans 13 amino acids. V was pared by 1 base and J by 4 bases, with 7 bases between. The CDR3 region has the DNA TGTGCCAGCAGCTTAGATAGTAGCTATGGCTACACCTTC. Protein sequence: CASSLDSSYGYTF. The full variable domain, rest sourced from reference TRBV7-6 and TRBJ1-2, is GAGVSQSPRYKVTKRGQDVALRCDPISGHVSLYWYRQALGQGPEFLTYFNYEAQQDKSGLPNDRFSAERPEGSISTLTIQRTEQRDSAMYRCASSLDSSYGYTFGSGTRLTVV.

In the case of this clone: The same CDR3 also results from other DNA sequences found in this sample. The V gene is TRBV7-2, the J gene TRBJ1-2; D is possibly TRBD1 (5 bases). Germline V gene data show CDR1 as SGHTA and CDR2 as FQGNSA. This CDR3 has 13 residues. Trimming left V 5 bases short and J 2 bases short, with 9 bases between. The CDR3 protein is CASSPQGNYGYTF. The CDR3 DNA sequence: TGTGCCAGCAGCCCTCAGGGAAACTATGGCTACACCTTC. Together with reference TRBV7-2 and TRBJ1-2, the CDR3 gives the full variable domain: GAGVSQSPSNKVTEKGKDVELRCDPISGHTALYWYRQSLGQGLEFLIYFQGNSAPDKSGLPSDRFSAERTGGSVSTLTIQRTQQEDSAVYLCASSPQGNYGYTFGSGTRLTVV.

The chain has TRBV15 and TRBJ2-5; maybe TRBD2 (6 bases). The CDR3 length is 17 residues. CDR1 is LNHNV, CDR2 YYDKDF, per germline (reference sequence). Trimming cost V 0 bases and J 5 bases, with 19 bases left between them. The CDR3 DNA reads as TGTGCCACCAGCAGAGATATCCGCAGGGACTTCCAGGAGACCCAGTACTTC. Its translation is CATSRDIRRDFQETQYF.

This chain uses TRBV7-9 with TRBJ1-5; the D is unclear. Trimming removed 3 bases at V and 5 bases at J, with 8 bases between. This CDR3 is 13 amino acids long. Per germline, CDR1 SEHNR and CDR2 FQNEAQ (reference sequence). The CDR3 spells CASSFDGYQPQHF. The CDR3 DNA follows: TGTGCCAGCAGCTTTGACGGGTATCAGCCCCAGCATTTT.

Points on this clone: At one of its ends the junction is not consistent with the germline gene, which may arise from a read error. At the DNA level, this CDR3 is encoded by other sequences in the same sample as well. The rearrangement uses TRBV5-4 and TRBJ2-3; 12 bases line up with TRBD2. Germline values: CDR1 SGHNT, CDR2 YYREEE (reference sequence). This CDR3 contains 19 residues. CDR3 sequence: CASSLEGLAGGYSTDTQYF. The DNA of the CDR3 is TGTGCCAGCAGCTTGGAGGGGCTAGCGGGAGGGTACAGCACAGATACGCAATATTTT. The full variable domain, in which reference TRBV5-4 and TRBJ2-3 provide the parts outside the CDR3, is ETGVTQSPTHLIKTRGQQVTLRCSSQSGHNTVSWYQQALGQGPQFIFQYYREEENGRGNFPPRFSGLQFPNYSSELNVNALELDDSALYLCASSLEGLAGGYSTDTQYFGPGTRLTVL.